A selection of T cell receptor beta chains follows, all from one sample in a study of regulatory T cells in long-lasting Graves disease. TCRdb fed the multiplex PCR reads into MiXCR, producing one record per CDR3 protein. This sample has approximately 440,000 distinct CDR3 sequences; around 15% occur once, and the top ten carry more than 10%. This same sample was also part of a study on T cells in Graves' hyperthyroidism and ophthalmopathy.

Here the sequenced sample was peripheral blood mononuclear cells (PBMCs), taken at new diagnosis, from a patient treated with antithyroid drugs. These receptors were obtained from a man in his forties with Graves disease. Each CDR3 is given with its conserved first and last residue. The D gene is left open where the match is weak. The listing skips clone size in some rows; elsewhere it reads once, few, many or a size class.

size: many; J: TRBJ2-1; V: TRBV6-1; D: TRBD2; CDR3: CASSHQAGGAGNEQFF; DNA: TGTGCCAGCAGTCACCAAGCGGGAGGCGCGGGGAATGAGCAGTTCTTC
size: .; J: TRBJ2-7; V: TRBV20-1; D: TRBD1; CDR3: CSALTGSVGDEQYF; DNA: TGCAGTGCTCTGACAGGGTCTGTTGGGGACGAGCAGTACTTC
size: few; J: TRBJ1-2; V: TRBV3-1; D: TRBD1; CDR3: CASSHRQGTNYGYTF; DNA: TGTGCCAGCAGCCACCGACAGGGGACTAACTATGGCTACACCTTC
size: many; J: TRBJ2-2; V: TRBV3-1; D: .; CDR3: CASSDDPVGTGELFF; DNA: TGTGCCAGCAGCGATGACCCGGTAGGCACCGGGGAGCTGTTTTTT
size: many; J: TRBJ2-3; V: TRBV14; D: .; CDR3: CASSRGLTWDTQYF; DNA: TGTGCCAGCAGCCGCGGACTGACCTGGGATACGCAGTATTTT
size: .; J: TRBJ2-3; V: TRBV10-3; D: TRBD2; CDR3: CAITKTSGSQTDTQYF; DNA: TGTGCCATCACCAAGACTAGCGGGAGTCAGACAGATACGCAGTATTTT
size: many; J: TRBJ2-1; V: TRBV28; D: .; CDR3: CASRTTRASYNEQFF; DNA: TGTGCCAGCAGAACCACTAGGGCCTCCTACAATGAGCAGTTCTTC
size: many; J: TRBJ2-7; V: TRBV20-1; D: TRBD2; CDR3: CSAESGGLPYEQYF; DNA: TGCAGTGCCGAAAGCGGGGGACTTCCCTACGAGCAGTACTTC
size: many; J: TRBJ2-1; V: TRBV7-8; D: TRBD1; CDR3: CASSHSLGQGAYNEQFF; DNA: TGTGCCAGCAGCCACTCCCTCGGACAGGGTGCCTACAATGAGCAGTTCTTC
size: .; J: TRBJ2-1; V: TRBV6-1; D: .; CDR3: CASSSDDNEQFF; DNA: TGTGCCAGCAGCTCGGACGACAACGAGCAGTTCTTC
size: .; J: TRBJ2-5; V: TRBV3-1; D: .; CDR3: CASSQDTGVGTQYF; DNA: TGTGCCAGCAGCCAAGATACGGGAGTTGGGACCCAGTACTTC
size: few; J: TRBJ1-2; V: TRBV19; D: TRBD1; CDR3: CASSADRDRVYYGYTF; DNA: TGTGCCAGTAGTGCGGACCGGGACAGGGTTTACTATGGCTACACCTTC
size: .; J: TRBJ1-2; V: TRBV12-3/TRBV12-4; D: .; CDR3: CASAWDANYGYTF; DNA: TGTGCCAGCGCCTGGGACGCTAACTATGGCTACACCTTC
size: many; J: TRBJ1-2; V: TRBV30; D: TRBD1; CDR3: CAWTPAGTANYGYTF; DNA: TGTGCCTGGACCCCCGCCGGGACAGCTAACTATGGCTACACCTTC
size: .; J: TRBJ2-1; V: TRBV18; D: .; CDR3: CASSRSGDNEQFF; DNA: TGTGCCAGCTCGCGCTCCGGGGACAATGAGCAGTTCTTC
size: many; J: TRBJ2-1; V: TRBV12-3/TRBV12-4; D: TRBD2; CDR3: CATGGLVKGEQFF; DNA: TGTGCCACCGGGGGACTAGTGAAGGGTGAGCAGTTCTTC
size: many; J: TRBJ2-1; V: TRBV12-3/TRBV12-4; D: TRBD2; CDR3: CASSPVSGRSEQFF; DNA: TGTGCCAGCAGTCCAGTGAGCGGGAGATCTGAGCAGTTCTTC
size: many; J: TRBJ2-7; V: TRBV5-1; D: .; CDR3: CASRDTTYEQYF; DNA: TGCGCCAGCCGCGACACCACCTACGAGCAGTACTTC
size: many; J: TRBJ2-1; V: TRBV20-1; D: TRBD1; CDR3: CSALGQGGRNEQFF; DNA: TGCAGTGCCCTGGGACAGGGGGGTCGCAATGAGCAGTTCTTC
size: many; J: TRBJ2-7; V: TRBV13; D: .; CDR3: CASSNSGTYEQYF; DNA: TGTGCCAGCAGTAACAGCGGAACCTACGAGCAGTACTTC
size: many; J: TRBJ1-6; V: TRBV12-3/TRBV12-4; D: .; CDR3: CASSSQGNSPLHF; DNA: TGTGCCAGCAGTTCTCAGGGTAATTCACCCCTCCACTTT
size: many; J: TRBJ2-5; V: TRBV3-1; D: .; CDR3: CASSHRVQETQYF; DNA: TGTGCCAGCAGCCATCGGGTCCAAGAGACCCAGTACTTC
size: few; J: TRBJ2-7; V: TRBV28; D: TRBD1; CDR3: CASRSTGGPYGQYF; DNA: TGTGCCAGCAGGTCGACAGGGGGACCATACGGGCAGTACTTC
size: .; J: TRBJ1-6; V: TRBV20-1; D: TRBD1; CDR3: CSSKDRGNSPLHF; DNA: TGCAGTTCTAAAGACAGGGGTAATTCACCCCTCCACTTT
size: many; J: TRBJ2-7; V: TRBV7-2; D: .; CDR3: CASSLAPGTLREQYF; DNA: TGTGCCAGCAGCTTAGCCCCCGGGACCCTCCGAGAGCAGTACTTC
size: few; J: TRBJ1-1; V: TRBV6-2/TRBV6-3; D: TRBD1; CDR3: CASSYDRVETEAFF; DNA: TGTGCCAGCAGTTACGACAGGGTAGAGACTGAAGCTTTCTTT
size: few; J: TRBJ2-1; V: TRBV12-3/TRBV12-4; D: .; CDR3: CASSPGWSNEQFF; DNA: TGTGCCAGCAGTCCCGGGTGGAGCAATGAGCAGTTCTTC
size: few; J: TRBJ2-7; V: TRBV28; D: .; CDR3: CASSPIDRNYEQYF; DNA: TGTGCCAGCAGTCCTATTGACAGAAACTACGAGCAGTACTTC
size: many; J: TRBJ1-6; V: TRBV12-3/TRBV12-4; D: .; CDR3: CASSFNNSPLHF; DNA: TGTGCCAGCAGTTTCAATAATTCACCCCTCCACTTT
size: .; J: TRBJ2-1; V: TRBV11-2; D: TRBD2; CDR3: CASSRGASGRNEQFF; DNA: TGTGCCAGCAGTCGAGGGGCTAGCGGGAGGAATGAGCAGTTCTTC
size: few; J: TRBJ2-7; V: TRBV4-1; D: .; CDR3: CASSQEVGGRSYEQYF; DNA: TGCGCCAGCAGCCAAGAGGTCGGCGGGCGTTCCTACGAGCAGTACTTC
size: many; J: TRBJ2-3; V: TRBV2; D: TRBD1; CDR3: CASKEGATDTQYF; DNA: TGTGCCAGCAAAGAGGGGGCCACAGATACGCAGTATTTT
size: many; J: TRBJ1-1; V: TRBV29-1; D: .; CDR3: CSVRHTEAFF; DNA: TGCAGCGTTCGGCACACTGAAGCTTTCTTT
size: few; J: TRBJ2-1; V: TRBV30; D: TRBD2; CDR3: CAWSVSPLAGVLNEQFF; DNA: TGTGCCTGGAGTGTATCTCCACTAGCGGGAGTGTTGAATGAGCAGTTCTTC
size: many; J: TRBJ1-1; V: TRBV5-1; D: .; CDR3: CASSFGQSNTEAFF; DNA: TGCGCCAGCAGCTTCGGACAGTCGAACACTGAAGCTTTCTTT
size: few; J: TRBJ2-7; V: TRBV9; D: .; CDR3: CASTRLDEQYF; DNA: TGTGCCAGCACCCGTTTGGACGAGCAGTACTTC
size: many; J: TRBJ2-5; V: TRBV2; D: .; CDR3: CASRPGRRDTQYF; DNA: TGTGCCAGCAGACCGGGCCGCCGGGATACCCAGTACTTC
size: many; J: TRBJ2-2; V: TRBV2; D: TRBD1; CDR3: CASRGDSNTGELFF; DNA: TGTGCCAGCAGGGGGGACAGTAACACCGGGGAGCTGTTTTTT
size: many; J: TRBJ2-5; V: TRBV18; D: .; CDR3: CASSLDQRETQYF; DNA: TGTGCCAGCTCACTTGATCAAAGGGAGACCCAGTACTTC